The T cell receptor (beta chain) under discussion was sequenced for a study of cytomegalovirus exposure and HLA in healthy donors. Turning to the study itself: Earlier results showed 90 million to 120 million unique TCR beta sequences derived from roughly 200 million T cells.

Both 60 Vbeta primers and 13 Jbeta primers went into the PCR. Clones were read by immunoSEQ multiplex PCR, and TCRdb kept only the in-frame ones, dropping some. The table records approximately 140,000 clones, approximately 80% of them present only once. The CDR3 has 15 residues. CDR1 is MGHDK, CDR2 SYGVNS, per germline. V gave up 3 bases and J gave up 7 bases; unmatched junction bases: 7. The sequencing input was PBMCs. This chain links TRBV25-1 with TRBJ2-1; TRBD2 agrees at 9 bases. The clonotype was recovered from a woman aged 50 to 60 in good health and CMV-seropositive. CDR3 bases: TGTGCCAGCAGTGAGGGCGGGGGGGGTAATAATGAGCAGTTCTTC. It specifies CASSEGGGGNNEQFF.